The rows below give T cell receptor beta chains drawn from one sample of a study of cytomegalovirus exposure and HLA in healthy donors. Assay: immunoSEQ multiplex PCR; the TCRdb copy retains only in-frame clones and omits some. Of some 92,000 clones in the sample, more than 60% were seen once. Sequencing was carried out using PBMCs. The receptors here all came from a man aged 25 to 40 in good health and CMV-seronegative. Both conserved end residues are part of each CDR3.

>TRBJ1-2|TRBV14
CASEGQDLLRNYGYTF
>TRBJ1-3|TRBV6-6
CASSYLSRVGENTIYF
>TRBJ2-6|TRBV13
CASSLGGGSSGANVLTF
>TRBJ2-5|TRBV7-2
CASSLTPGLTQETQYF
>TRBJ2-1|TRBV2
CASIKAGGTYNEQFF
>TRBJ1-4|TRBV20-1
CSGAGNEKLFF
>TRBJ2-5|TRBV15
CATSSGTVKETQYF
>TRBJ2-1|TRBV7-7
CASSLLAGASPNEQFF
>TRBJ1-2|TRBV7-8
CASSSPQGNGYTF
>TRBJ1-2|TRBV6-6
CASSYGRGTNYGYTF
>TRBJ1-3|TRBV7-9
CASSLRRTDSGNTIYF
>TRBJ2-1|TRBV6-5
CASSYAAGGKNEQFF
>TRBJ1-2|TRBV27
CASRFGGNYGYTF
>TRBJ2-5|TRBV12-5
CASGTTETQYF
>TRBJ2-3|TRBV7-2
CASSLVGGGHTSTDTQYF
>TRBJ2-3|TRBV7-8
CASSLALRPHTDTQYF
>TRBJ1-1|TRBV7-2
CASSLAGTEAFF
>TRBJ2-1|TRBV7-9
CASSPEDNEQFF
>TRBJ2-6|TRBV14
CASSRQGAGANVLTF
>TRBJ1-2|TRBV6-5
CASSYSGQGAGYGYTF
>TRBJ1-2|TRBV19
CASTLGRNVGYGYTF
>TRBJ1-5|TRBV7-9
CASSLRQNQPQHF
>TRBJ2-2|TRBV2
CASHRGDDTGELFF
>TRBJ1-4|TRBV30
CACRQGPNEKLFF
>TRBJ1-1|TRBV7-9
CASSLAGGNTEAFF
>TRBJ1-2|TRBV6-5
CASRYHPGQINGYTF
>TRBJ2-1|TRBV27
CASSLRASGGNEQFF
>TRBJ2-7|TRBV7-2
CASSRSGVEDEQYF
>TRBJ1-2|TRBV4-3
CASSQDINSKGYTF
>TRBJ2-3|TRBV9
CASSVESVPTGADTQYF
>TRBJ2-3|TRBV6-5
CASRIETSTDTQYF
>TRBJ2-3|TRBV10-2
CASSTGGGLGTDTQYF
>TRBJ1-5|TRBV7-2
CASSRQGDGQPQHF
>TRBJ2-2|TRBV9
CASSVSSGVRTGELFF
>TRBJ2-3|TRBV5-1
CASSRPTSGGDTQYF
>TRBJ2-7|TRBV7-3
CASSSQGYEQYF
>TRBJ1-2|TRBV10-3
CAISGSDTDYGYTF
>TRBJ2-1|TRBV7-6
CASSQGQVNEQFF
>TRBJ2-3|TRBV5-6
CASRGRATDTQYF
>TRBJ2-3|TRBV21-1
CASSKLLAGDTETYTQYF
>TRBJ1-1|TRBV28
CASIYDDREAFF
>TRBJ2-7|TRBV5-8
CASSSSFWTADSYEQYF
>TRBJ2-5|TRBV5-1
CASSRLQGAETQYF
>TRBJ1-6|TRBV19
CASRNAGTGGLSPLHF
>TRBJ2-7|TRBV25-1
CASSTYEQYF
>TRBJ1-1|TRBV29-1
CSADRGHLDTEAFF
>TRBJ2-7|TRBV5-1
CASSLSFESSYEQYF
>TRBJ2-1|TRBV5-8
CASSLATVLTNNEQFF